This passage covers 21 T cell receptor beta chains from one sample sequenced in a study of T cells in Graves' hyperthyroidism and ophthalmopathy (dated by TCRdb to between 2018 and 2021). The library was prepared using multiplex PCR. Sequencing used an Illumina HiSeq 2000. The TCR beta CDR3 regions were amplified from the RNA transcripts. A first-round RT-PCR of the TCR CDR3 used the HTBI primer set with the Qiagen OneStep RT-PCR kit. TCRdb trimmed public reads at Q25 via fastp, called clones via MiXCR and kept in-frame beta chains. Entries are consolidated by CDR3 protein sequence, retaining the most common genes and DNA. The sample yields approximately 300,000 distinct CDR3 sequences; approximately 18% were counted once. 35% to 45% of the sample is held by the ten biggest clonotypes. Sequencing was carried out using blood. The receptors derive from a man aged 50-59 years with Graves' ophthalmopathy.

This clonotype occurred a few times. The chain couples TRBV24-1 to TRBJ1-2; 7 bases fit TRBD1. J lost 8 bases, V lost 4 bases, and 9 bases had no gene match. CDR1 and CDR2 from the germline V gene are KGHDR and SFDVKD. This CDR3 spans 14 amino acids. Here the CDR3 reads CATSDRPDRSGYTF. The CDR3 coding sequence is TGTGCCACCAGTGACCGGCCGGACAGGAGCGGCTACACCTTC.

As for this clonotype: The junction differs from germline at one of its ends, possibly a read error. The V gene is TRBV30, the J gene TRBJ1-1; the D is unclear. This CDR3 comprises 13 residues. Per germline, CDR1 GTSNPN and CDR2 SVGIG (reference sequence). This CDR3 is CAWNALGRYEASF. The CDR3 DNA follows: TGTGCCTGGAATGCCCTTGGACGGTATGAAGCTTCCTTT.

This sequence joins TRBV24-1 and TRBJ2-5; D is possibly TRBD1 (5 bases). CDR1 is KGHDR and CDR2 is SFDVKD in the germline V gene. Trimming pared 5 bases from V and 5 bases from J, leaving 11 bases between. The CDR3 has 13 residues. DNA of the CDR3: TGTGCCACCAGTGCCCAGGGTATTGAGACCCAGTACTTC. Residues: CATSAQGIETQYF.

J is TRBJ2-1 and V is TRBV7-2; D is uncertain. CDR1 and CDR2 from the germline V gene are SGHTA and FQGNSA. Trimming stripped 7 bases from V and 0 bases from J, with 13 bases between. This CDR3 has 15 residues. CDR3 DNA: TGTGCCAGCACCGGCGAATGGGGCTCCTACAATGAGCAGTTCTTC. Amino acid sequence: CASTGEWGSYNEQFF.

This clonotype was seen many times. The chain is built from TRBV20-1 and TRBJ2-7; 7 bases match TRBD2. The CDR3 consists of 16 residues. Germline V gene lookup returns CDR1 DFQATT and CDR2 SNEGSKA (reference sequence). With V trimmed by 3 bases and J by 1 base, 12 bases remained unmatched. CDR3 nucleotides: TGCAGTGCTAGCCCGGGGAGGGAGCGGCCTTCCTACGAGCAGTACTTC. The encoded protein is CSASPGRERPSYEQYF.

Regarding this clonotype: This may come from a read error, since a much larger clone is one base off. The chain employs TRBV11-2 and TRBJ2-2; 12 bases are a match to TRBD2. Germline lookup yields CDR1 SGHAT and CDR2 FQNNGV. The CDR3 has 16 residues. CDR3 sequence: CTSRPSGRARTGELFF. In DNA form, the CDR3 reads TGTACCAGCAGGCCTAGCGGGAGGGCGAGGACCGGGGAGCTGTTTTTT. The full variable domain, its missing parts supplied by reference TRBV11-2 and TRBJ2-2, is EAGVAQSPRYKIIEKRQSVAFWCNPISGHATLYWYQQILGQGPKLLIQFQNNGVVDDSQLPKDRFSAERLKGVDSTLKIQPAKLEDSAVYLCTSRPSGRARTGELFFGEGSRLTVL.

The table lists this clonotype with a few counts. V and J are TRBV6-2 or TRBV6-3 and TRBJ2-1; 10 bases map to TRBD2. The CDR3 runs to 15 residues. With 8 bases clipped from V and 8 bases from J, the junction kept 12 bases outside the gene matches. Per the germline V gene, CDR1 is MNHEY and CDR2 is SVGEGT. The chain's CDR3 is CASFPLAGVSYEQFF. CDR3 DNA sequence: TGTGCCAGCTTTCCGCTAGCGGGAGTCTCATATGAGCAGTTCTTC.

The table lists this clonotype with a few counts. V usage is TRBV2 and J usage is TRBJ2-4; D perhaps matches TRBD2 (6 bases). This CDR3 contains 19 residues. Trimming took 2 bases from V and 1 from J, leaving 21 bases between them. Germline CDR1 SNHLY, CDR2 FYNNEI. CDR3 loop: CASSEREAESRGAKNIQYF. The CDR3 nucleotides read TGTGCCAGCAGTGAAAGAGAAGCGGAAAGCCGGGGGGCCAAAAACATTCAGTACTTC.

This chain uses TRBV4-2 with TRBJ2-7, with a possible D match to TRBD2 (6 bases). V was shortened by 4 bases and J by 3 bases, with 16 bases between the two germline ends. Germline CDR1 and CDR2: LGHNA and YNFKEQ. The CDR3 spans 15 residues. The CDR3 coding sequence is TGTGCCAGCAGCCCTGACACCTCCGGGGGCTACGAGCAGTACTTC. Its translation is CASSPDTSGGYEQYF.

The CDR3, as DNA: TGTGCCAGCAGTCCAATCCTCGGGCGCGAGCAAAGACGGGTGAGCTCCTACGAGCAGTACTTC. Translated: CASSPILGREQRRVSSYEQYF. This sequence joins TRBV27 and TRBJ2-7, with no clear D. The V gene's germline CDR1 is MNHEY and CDR2 SMNVEV (reference sequence). With 5 bases removed from V and 0 bases from J, the gap between germline ends came to 32 bases. The CDR3 length is 21 residues.

This clonotype was detected a few times. J is TRBJ2-7 and V is TRBV5-5; no definite D call. Germline assignment: CDR1 SGHKS and CDR2 YYEKEE (reference sequence). The CDR3 consists of 12 residues. V was shortened by 4 bases and J by 5 bases, with 10 bases between the two germline ends. The CDR3: CASSRAHNEQYF. For the CDR3, the DNA is TGTGCCAGCAGCCGGGCACATAACGAGCAGTACTTC.

This clonotype was seen only once. This may be a read error: a much more frequent sequence differs by one nucleotide. In DNA, the CDR3 is TGTGCCAGCAGTTTAGCCGGGACAGGGGGGTTCAATAAGCAGTTCTTC. Amino acids: CASSLAGTGGFNKQFF. The J gene is TRBJ2-1, the V gene TRBV27; TRBD1 matches 11 bases. Germline CDR1 reads MNHEY; CDR2 reads SMNVEV (reference sequence). The CDR3 runs 16 residues.

This clonotype was detected ten times or more. The CDR3 region is CASSLNEGDTQYF. The DNA of the CDR3 is TGTGCCAGCAGCTTAAATGAGGGAGATACGCAGTATTTT. J is TRBJ2-3 and V is TRBV7-3; D is possibly TRBD2 (5 bases). V shed 1 base and J shed 5 bases, with 7 bases lying between them. The germline V gene encodes CDR1 SGHTA and CDR2 FQGTGA. The CDR3 spans 13 residues. The whole variable domain, filled in from reference TRBV7-3 and TRBJ2-3, reads GAGVSQTPSNKVTEKGKYVELRCDPISGHTALYWYRQSLGQGPEFLIYFQGTGAADDSGLPNDRFFAVRPEGSVSTLKIQRTERGDSAVYLCASSLNEGDTQYFGPGTRLTVL.

The sample holds many counts of this clonotype. This chain's CDR3 is CASSRAASYNEQFF. The CDR3 DNA sequence: TGTGCCAGCAGCCGCGCAGCCTCCTACAATGAGCAGTTCTTC. This chain connects TRBV3-1 to TRBJ2-1, with unresolved D. V lost 4 bases to trimming and J lost 0 bases, with 7 bases between them. Looked up from germline, CDR1 is LGHDT and CDR2 is YNNKEL (reference sequence). The CDR3 is made up of 14 amino acids.

This clonotype has ten or more counts. The V gene is TRBV2, the J gene TRBJ1-5; D ambiguous. V gave up 7 bases and J gave up 3 bases, with 10 bases separating them. Germline CDR1 and CDR2: SNHLY and FYNNEI. The CDR3 contains 13 residues. The CDR3 loop reads CASMADVNQPQHF. The CDR3 DNA reads as TGTGCCAGCATGGCAGACGTCAATCAGCCCCAGCATTTT. Looking up the rest from reference TRBV2 and TRBJ1-5 gives the full variable domain: EPEVTQTPSHQVTQMGQEVILRCVPISNHLYFYWYRQILGQKVEFLVSFYNNEISEKSEIFDDQFSVERPDGSNFTLKIRSTKLEDSAMYFCASMADVNQPQHFGDGTRLSIL.

This clonotype came up a few times. The junction departs from germline at one end; a sequencing error may be responsible. V gene TRBV2 combines with J gene TRBJ2-1; TRBD1 agrees at 9 bases. The CDR3 spans 16 residues. From germline, CDR1 is SNHLY and CDR2 FYNNEI. The CDR3 DNA is TGTGCCAGCAGTGTGGCGTCGGGACAGGGACAGAATGAGCAGTCCTTC. Translation gives CASSVASGQGQNEQSF.

In its sample, this clonotype was seen a few times. This chain uses TRBV28 with TRBJ2-1, with 7 bases identical to TRBD1. The trim removed 7 bases at V and 5 bases at J, leaving 11 bases unmatched. Germline lookup yields CDR1 MDHEN and CDR2 SYDVKM. The CDR3 covers 15 residues. The CDR3 DNA follows: TGTGCCAGCAAACTACCCGGGACAGCCAACAATGAGCAGTTCTTC. Encoded protein: CASKLPGTANNEQFF.

This clonotype was observed many times. The gene calls are TRBV5-6 and TRBJ2-7; D not certain. The CDR3 has 15 amino acids. Looked up from germline, CDR1 is SGHDT and CDR2 is YYEEEE. Trimming cost V 0 bases and J 1 base, with 11 bases left between them. CDR3 sequence: CASSLGMAGSYEQYF. The DNA of the CDR3 is TGTGCCAGCAGCTTGGGGATGGCAGGTTCCTACGAGCAGTACTTC.

This clonotype has a handful of counts. V gene TRBV10-2 combines with J gene TRBJ2-1, with 9 bases that match TRBD2. CDR1 WSHSY and CDR2 SAAADI come from the germline V gene. The CDR3 extends over 17 amino acids. Trimming removed 8 bases from V and 2 bases from J; junction bases left unmatched: 13. The CDR3: CASRDLSAGGPYNEQFF. DNA of the CDR3: TGCGCCAGCCGAGACCTATCGGCGGGAGGGCCCTACAATGAGCAGTTCTTC.

This clonotype was picked up many times. The chain recombines TRBV20-1 with TRBJ2-7, with 7 bases identical to TRBD1. CDR1 DFQATT and CDR2 SNEGSKA come from the germline V gene (reference sequence). V lost 6 bases and J lost 5; bases outside the gene matches: 10. The CDR3 sequence is 13 residues long. The chain's CDR3 is CSASDRVADEQYF. The DNA for the CDR3 is TGCAGTGCAAGTGACAGGGTAGCAGACGAGCAGTACTTC.

The J gene is TRBJ2-5, the V gene TRBV10-3; TRBD2 aligns across 8 bases. Trimming removed 5 bases from V and 4 bases from J; junction bases left unmatched: 9. Germline V gene lookup returns CDR1 ENHRY and CDR2 SYGVKD. CDR3 length: 15 residues. The CDR3 region is CAISIGGALGETQYF. CDR3 in DNA: TGTGCCATCAGTATCGGGGGGGCGCTTGGAGAGACCCAGTACTTC.